The text below deals with one T cell receptor beta chain. The specificity of this receptor is unknown. Base qualities are missing; no much larger clone stands one base away. This sample is part of a study of T cell responses to AZD1222 COVID-19 vaccine (dated by TCRdb to the early 2020s). Study-level background: A total of around 240 trial participants underwent TCR sequencing, of whom nearly 210 had received two doses of AZD1222 and some 25 had received two doses of the MenACWY control vaccine. Trial participants were enrolled by age into subgroups of 18-55, 56-69 and 70-plus years, and about 150, 27 and 61 TCR-sequenced participants, respectively, were included in these subgroups. What the authors observed across the whole study: The vaccine-associated CD4 TCRs covered the entire spike protein, and the dominant responses fell in regions 160-218 and 743-854. The 56-69-year group was small, and its depth increase did not reach significance, likely because of low power. After two AZD1222 doses, spike-specific TCR breadth and depth were significantly higher than at day 0 and than in MenACWY recipients. Conclusions about previously exposed vaccinees were limited because only a handful of AZD1222 recipients were SARS-CoV-2 seropositive at baseline. Reportedly, almost half of the unique spike-specific TCRs recognized epitopes lying outside the regions that are mutated in the B.1.351 and B.1.1.7 variants. Because no samples from the day 14 peak response were available, repertoires could be characterized only after the peak T cell response. Most participants were white British and females outnumbered males, and the authors suggested that clonal diversity may have been underestimated.

The CDR3 regions of human TCRbeta chains were subjected to immunosequencing. In the source study's methods: TCRs in the repertoires were matched against a reference library of SARS-CoV-2-specific TCRs that had been generated with the MIRA antigen-specificity platform. Breadth was defined as the fraction of unique TCRs that were SARS-CoV-2-associated. Depth was defined as the fraction of total T cells that were SARS-CoV-2-associated. Using the MIRA data, every spike-specific TCR was mapped to the spike region that the TCR reacted to and assigned to either a CD4 or a CD8 class. Log10-transformed breadth and depth values were compared by one-way ANOVA with Sidak's multiple comparisons tests. In TCRdb, the immuneACCESS table is reduced to in-frame sequences with V and J assigned. These tables do not hold every clone; where another copy was compared, an unresolved V gene accounts for under half, and the others remain unexplained. The V and J calls and the clone size are those of that table, but D and trimming were determined from the DNA. For this sample there are under 150,000 clones; 75% to 90% appear just once. The ten biggest clones cover approximately 1.8% of the sample.

Reading the label with the study, this specimen's time point is: about 28 days (+/-7) after the second vaccine dose. Because spike-specific TCR depth and breadth did not differ between the two schedules, AZD1222 recipients who got a second dose at roughly 4 weeks were pooled with those who got a second dose at roughly 12 weeks. Vaccinee samples came from UK trials COV001 and COV002, including a single-blind randomized controlled phase 2/3 trial of AZD1222 (ChAdOx1 nCoV-19) in healthy adults. For TCRbeta chain sequencing, PBMC samples from trial participants were taken at day 0 and at day 28 after the second dose. Inclusive of the bounding cysteine and phenylalanine, the CDR3 is 14 residues long. Of the read, only the CDR3 DNA is kept; its 42 bases are in frame from base 1. Looking up the germline V gene yields CDR1 KGHSH and CDR2 LQKENI. V is cut by 4 bases and J by 7 bases, and the space between the germline ends is 13 bases.

The source material was peripheral blood, sampled 28 days after the second AZD1222 dose. The chain joins TRBV18 to TRBJ1-4; perhaps TRBD1 is the D gene, with 5 bases matching. The source of this sequence is an adult who received the AZD1222 COVID-19 vaccine. The DNA sequence is given as TGTGCCAGCTCACTCCGGGACTTGGGTGAAAAACTGTTTTTT. It translates as CASSLRDLGEKLFF.